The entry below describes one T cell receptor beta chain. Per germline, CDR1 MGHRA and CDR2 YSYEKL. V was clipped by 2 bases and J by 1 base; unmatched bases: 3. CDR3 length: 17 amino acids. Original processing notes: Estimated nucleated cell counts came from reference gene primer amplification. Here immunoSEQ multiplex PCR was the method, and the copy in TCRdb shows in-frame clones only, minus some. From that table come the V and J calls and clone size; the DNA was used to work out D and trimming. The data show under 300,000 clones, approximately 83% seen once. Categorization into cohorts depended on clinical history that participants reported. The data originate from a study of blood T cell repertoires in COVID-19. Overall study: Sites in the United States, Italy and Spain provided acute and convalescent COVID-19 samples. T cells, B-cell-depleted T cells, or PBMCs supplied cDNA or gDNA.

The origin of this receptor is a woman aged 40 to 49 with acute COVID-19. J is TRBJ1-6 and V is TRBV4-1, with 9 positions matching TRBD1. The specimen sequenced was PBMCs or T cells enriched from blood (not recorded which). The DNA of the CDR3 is TGCGCCAGCAGCCAAATCGGGACAGGGTCCTATAATTCACCCCTCCACTTT. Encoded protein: CASSQIGTGSYNSPLHF.